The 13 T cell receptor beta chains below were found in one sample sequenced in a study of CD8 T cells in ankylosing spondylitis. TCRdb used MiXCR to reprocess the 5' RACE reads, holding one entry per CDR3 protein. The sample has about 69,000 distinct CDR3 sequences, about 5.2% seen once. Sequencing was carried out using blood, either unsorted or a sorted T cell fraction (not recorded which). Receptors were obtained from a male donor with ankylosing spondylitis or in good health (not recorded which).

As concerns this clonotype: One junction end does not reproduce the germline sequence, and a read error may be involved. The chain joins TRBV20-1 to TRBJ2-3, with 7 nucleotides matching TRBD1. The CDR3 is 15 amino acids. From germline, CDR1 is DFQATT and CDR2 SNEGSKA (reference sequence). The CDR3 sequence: CCAPAGTVSTDTQYF. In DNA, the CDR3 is TGCTGTGCTCCCGCCGGGACAGTAAGCACAGATACGCAGTATTTT.

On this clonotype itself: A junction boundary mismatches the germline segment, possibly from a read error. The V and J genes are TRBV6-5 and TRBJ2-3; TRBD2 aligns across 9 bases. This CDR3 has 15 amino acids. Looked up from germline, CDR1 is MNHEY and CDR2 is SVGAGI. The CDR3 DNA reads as TGTGCCAGCAGTTTCACCAGCGGGGGGACAGATACTCAGTATTTT. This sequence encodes CASSFTSGGTDTQYF.

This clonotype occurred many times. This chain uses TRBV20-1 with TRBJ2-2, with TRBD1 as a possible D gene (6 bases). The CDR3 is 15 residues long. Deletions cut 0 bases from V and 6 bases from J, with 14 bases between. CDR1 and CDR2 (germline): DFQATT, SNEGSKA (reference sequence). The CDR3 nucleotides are TGCAGTGCTAGAGATCTCAGAGGGACATCCGGGGAGCTGTTTTTT. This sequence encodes CSARDLRGTSGELFF.

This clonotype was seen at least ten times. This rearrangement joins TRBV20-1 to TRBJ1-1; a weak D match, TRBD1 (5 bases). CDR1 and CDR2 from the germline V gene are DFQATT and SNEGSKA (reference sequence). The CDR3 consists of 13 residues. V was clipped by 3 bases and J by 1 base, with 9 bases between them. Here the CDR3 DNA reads TGCAGTGCTAGGACCCAGGGGAACACTGAAGCTTTCTTT. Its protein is CSARTQGNTEAFF.

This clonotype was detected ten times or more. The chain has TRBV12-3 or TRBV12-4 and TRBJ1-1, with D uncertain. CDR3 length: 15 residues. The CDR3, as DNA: TGTGCTGTCAGTTTAGGTCCCGAAAGGGACACTGAAGCTTTCTTT. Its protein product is CAVSLGPERDTEAFF.

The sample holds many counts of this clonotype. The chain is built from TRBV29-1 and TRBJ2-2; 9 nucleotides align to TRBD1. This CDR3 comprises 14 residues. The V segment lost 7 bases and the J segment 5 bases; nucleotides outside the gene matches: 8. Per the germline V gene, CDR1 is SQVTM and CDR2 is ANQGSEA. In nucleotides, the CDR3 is TGCAGCGCCGGGGGACAGGGAAGAACCGGGGAGCTGTTTTTT. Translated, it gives CSAGGQGRTGELFF.

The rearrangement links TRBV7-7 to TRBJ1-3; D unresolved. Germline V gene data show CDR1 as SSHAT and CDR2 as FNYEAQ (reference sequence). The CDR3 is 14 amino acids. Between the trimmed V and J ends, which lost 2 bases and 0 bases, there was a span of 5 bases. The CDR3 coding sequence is TGTGCCAGCAGCTTACAGGTCTCTGGAAACACCATATATTTT. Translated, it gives CASSLQVSGNTIYF.

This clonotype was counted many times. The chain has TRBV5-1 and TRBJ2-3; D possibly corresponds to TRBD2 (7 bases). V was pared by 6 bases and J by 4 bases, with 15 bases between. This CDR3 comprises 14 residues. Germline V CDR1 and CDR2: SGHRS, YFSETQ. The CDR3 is CASTFGGGPDTQYF. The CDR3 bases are TGCGCCAGCACCTTTGGGGGGGGCCCAGATACGCAGTATTTT.

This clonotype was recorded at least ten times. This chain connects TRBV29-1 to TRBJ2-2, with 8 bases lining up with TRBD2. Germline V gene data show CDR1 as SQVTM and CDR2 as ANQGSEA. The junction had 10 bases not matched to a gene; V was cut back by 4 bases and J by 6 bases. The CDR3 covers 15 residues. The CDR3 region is CSVVIAGIGAGELFF. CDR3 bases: TGCAGCGTTGTAATAGCGGGGATTGGCGCCGGGGAGCTGTTTTTT.

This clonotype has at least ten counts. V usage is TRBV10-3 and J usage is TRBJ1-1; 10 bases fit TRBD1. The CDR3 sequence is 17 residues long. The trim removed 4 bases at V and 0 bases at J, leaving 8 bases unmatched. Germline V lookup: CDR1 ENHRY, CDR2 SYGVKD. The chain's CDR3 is CAISGGTGDRLNTEAFF. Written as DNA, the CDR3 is TGTGCCATCAGTGGTGGGACAGGGGACAGATTGAACACTGAAGCTTTCTTT.

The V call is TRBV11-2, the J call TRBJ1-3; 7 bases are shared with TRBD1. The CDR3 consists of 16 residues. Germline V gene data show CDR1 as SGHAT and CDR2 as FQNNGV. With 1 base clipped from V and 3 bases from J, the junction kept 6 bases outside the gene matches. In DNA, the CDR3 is TGTGCCAGCAGCTTAGGGCCGAGGGACAGTGGAAACACCATATATTTT. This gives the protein CASSLGPRDSGNTIYF.

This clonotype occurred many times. The CDR3 sequence is CAISESFQPQHF. Here the CDR3 DNA reads TGTGCCATCAGTGAGTCCTTCCAACCCCAGCATTTT. This rearrangement joins TRBV10-3 to TRBJ1-5; D is unresolved. CDR3 length: 12 amino acids. The V end lost 0 bases, the J end lost 10 bases, and 7 bases lay between the germline ends. CDR1 and CDR2 from the germline V gene are ENHRY and SYGVKD.

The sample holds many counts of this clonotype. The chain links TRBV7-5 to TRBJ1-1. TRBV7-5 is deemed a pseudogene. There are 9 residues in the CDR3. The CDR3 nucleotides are TGTATCTTGGGGGGAGAAGCTTTCTTT. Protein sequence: CILGGEAFF.